This T cell receptor (beta chain) comes out of a study of read filtering for tumor transcriptome and immune sequencing. For the study at large: R-ISS stage counts were about 8 for I, about 15 for II, 6 or 7 for III.

The library was built from around 380 ng RNA with molecular barcoded adaptors for alpha/delta and beta/gamma chains. From the reads, TCRdb called clonotypes with MiXCR, one entry per CDR3 protein. In the table there are more than 100,000 distinct CDR3 sequences, about 12% of which are singletons. This clonotype was recorded at least ten times. The antigen remains undetermined. Broader study findings: Correlation between methods rose after single-read clonotypes were removed. This fraction held mixed bone marrow immune cells after CD138-negative sorting.

The CDR3 totals 14 residues. CDR1 is KGHSH and CDR2 is LQKENI in the germline V gene. V was pared by 4 bases and J by 0 bases, with 2 bases of the junction left unmatched. The sequenced material came from a population of CD138-negative cells sorted from bone marrow. The V gene is TRBV18, the J gene TRBJ1-1; 7 positions agree with TRBD1. The source of this sequence is a donor aged 40 or over with multiple myeloma. This CDR3 is CASSQDRLNTEAFF. CDR3 nucleotide sequence: TGTGCCAGCTCACAGGACAGGCTGAACACTGAAGCTTTCTTT.